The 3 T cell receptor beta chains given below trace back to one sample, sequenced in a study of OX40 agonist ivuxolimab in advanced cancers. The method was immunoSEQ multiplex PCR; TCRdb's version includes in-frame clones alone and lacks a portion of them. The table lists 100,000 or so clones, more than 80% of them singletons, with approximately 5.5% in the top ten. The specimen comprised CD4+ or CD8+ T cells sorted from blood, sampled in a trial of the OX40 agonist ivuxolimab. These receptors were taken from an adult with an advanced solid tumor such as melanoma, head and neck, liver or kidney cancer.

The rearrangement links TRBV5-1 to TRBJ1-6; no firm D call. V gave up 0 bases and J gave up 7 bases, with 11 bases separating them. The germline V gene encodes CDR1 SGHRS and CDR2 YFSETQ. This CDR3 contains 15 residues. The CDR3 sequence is CASSLDPGANSPLHF. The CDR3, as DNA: TGCGCCAGCAGCTTGGATCCAGGTGCCAATTCACCCCTCCACTTT. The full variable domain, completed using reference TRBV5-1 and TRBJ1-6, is KAGVTQTPRYLIKTRGQQVTLSCSPISGHRSVSWYQQTPGQGLQFLFEYFSETQRNKGNFPGRFSGRQFSNSRSEMNVSTLELGDSALYLCASSLDPGANSPLHFGNGTRLTVT.

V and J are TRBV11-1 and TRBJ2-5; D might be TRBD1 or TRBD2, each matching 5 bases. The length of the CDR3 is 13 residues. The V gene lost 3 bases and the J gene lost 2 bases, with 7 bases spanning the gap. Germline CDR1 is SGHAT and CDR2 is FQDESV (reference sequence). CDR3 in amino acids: CASSLGRQETQYF. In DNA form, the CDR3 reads TGTGCCAGCAGCTTGGGACGGCAAGAGACCCAGTACTTC.

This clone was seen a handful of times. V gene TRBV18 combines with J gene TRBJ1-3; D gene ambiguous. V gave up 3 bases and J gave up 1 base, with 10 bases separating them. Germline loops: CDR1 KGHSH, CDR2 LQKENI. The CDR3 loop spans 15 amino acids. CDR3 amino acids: CASSPLGRSGNTIYF. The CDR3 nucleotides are TGTGCCAGCTCACCGCTCGGACGGTCTGGAAACACCATATATTTT.